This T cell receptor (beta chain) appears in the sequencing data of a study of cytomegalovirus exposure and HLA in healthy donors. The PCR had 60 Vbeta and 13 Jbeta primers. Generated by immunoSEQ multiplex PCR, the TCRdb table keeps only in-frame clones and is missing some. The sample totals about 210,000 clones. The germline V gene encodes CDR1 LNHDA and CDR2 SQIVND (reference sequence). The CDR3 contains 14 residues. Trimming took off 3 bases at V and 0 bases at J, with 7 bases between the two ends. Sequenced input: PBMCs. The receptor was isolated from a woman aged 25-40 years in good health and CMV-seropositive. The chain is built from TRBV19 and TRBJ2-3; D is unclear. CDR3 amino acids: CASSILFSTDTQYF. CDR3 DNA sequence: TGTGCCAGTAGTATTCTTTTTAGCACAGATACGCAGTATTTT.